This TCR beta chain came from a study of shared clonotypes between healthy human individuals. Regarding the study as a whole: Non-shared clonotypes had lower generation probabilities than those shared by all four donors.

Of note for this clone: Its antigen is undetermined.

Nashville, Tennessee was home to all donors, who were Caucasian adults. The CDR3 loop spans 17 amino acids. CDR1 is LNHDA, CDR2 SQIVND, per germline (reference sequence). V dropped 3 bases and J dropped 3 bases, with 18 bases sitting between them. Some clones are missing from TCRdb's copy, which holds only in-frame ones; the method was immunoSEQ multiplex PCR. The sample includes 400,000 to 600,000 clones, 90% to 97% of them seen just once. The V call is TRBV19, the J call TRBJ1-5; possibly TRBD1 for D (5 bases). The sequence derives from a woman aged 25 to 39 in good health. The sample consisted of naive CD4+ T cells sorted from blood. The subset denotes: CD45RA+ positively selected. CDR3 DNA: TGTGCCAGTAGTATTGGGGCAGGGAAAGCTTTCAATCAGCCCCAGCATTTT. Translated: CASSIGAGKAFNQPQHF.